What follows are 18 T cell receptor beta chains derived from one specimen sequenced in a study of T-cell reconstitution after alpha-beta-depleted transplantation in children (TCRdb year 2016). Libraries were built with PCR. Data came from an Illumina HiSeq 2500. Molecular barcoding was employed in the preparation of TCR libraries, with unique molecular identifiers being used to normalize TCRbeta repertoire quantification. TCRdb took the public reads, trimmed them with fastp at Q25, ran MiXCR for clone calling and kept in-frame beta chains. Merged by CDR3 protein, the rows form single entries marked with the most common genes and DNA. The sample records hundreds of thousands of distinct CDR3 sequences, around a sixth of which are singletons. Over 0.95% of the sample is held by the ten biggest clonotypes. The sequencing used PBMCs from the stem cell graft donor, collected from the stem cell graft. These receptors all stem from a human donor who donated a stem cell graft to a child with acute myeloid leukemia.

J is TRBJ2-5 and V is TRBV18; D is perhaps TRBD1 or TRBD2 (5 bases each). V lost 3 bases and J 5 bases, leaving 19 bases between the germline ends. This CDR3 is built from 16 residues. Germline CDR1 reads KGHSH; CDR2 reads LQKENI. CDR3 bases: TGTGCCAGCTCACCGGGGACCGCTCTAAGGAGGGAGACCCAGTACTTC. Translating it yields CASSPGTALRRETQYF.

This clonotype was detected ten times or more. The V gene is TRBV18, the J gene TRBJ2-3, with 9 bases fitting TRBD1. CDR1 is KGHSH and CDR2 is LQKENI in the germline V gene. V lost 2 bases, J lost 2 bases, and 8 bases stayed unmatched. The CDR3 runs to 17 residues. This CDR3 reads CASSPVAGTGYTDTQYF. As DNA, the CDR3 is TGTGCCAGCTCACCAGTGGCCGGGACAGGGTACACAGATACGCAGTATTTT.

This chain joins TRBV20-1 and TRBJ2-7, with TRBD1 identical over 7 bases. Germline CDR1 is DFQATT and CDR2 is SNEGSKA (reference sequence). The CDR3 sequence is 17 residues long. With V trimmed by 3 bases and J by 3 bases, 17 bases remained unmatched. This CDR3 reads CSARGSYRDSPFYEQYF. CDR3 nucleotide sequence: TGCAGTGCTAGGGGTAGTTACCGGGACAGTCCTTTCTACGAGCAGTACTTC.

This clonotype was seen only a few times. This sequence joins TRBV7-2 and TRBJ2-7; D assignment may be TRBD1 or TRBD2 (5 bases each). CDR3 size: 13 residues. Trimming pared 4 bases from V and 8 bases from J, leaving 15 bases between. In germline, CDR1 is SGHTA, CDR2 FQGNSA. CDR3 residues: CASSSRWDPKQYF. CDR3 bases: TGTGCCAGCAGCTCGCGGTGGGACCCCAAGCAGTACTTC.

This clonotype has ten or more counts. The gene calls are TRBV7-2 and TRBJ2-1, with 9 bases identical to TRBD2. V trimming: 7 bases; J trimming: 8 bases; junction bases outside the gene matches: 9. The CDR3 consists of 14 residues. Germline assignment: CDR1 SGHTA and CDR2 FQGNSA. CDR3 region: CASTGGGARYEQFF. The CDR3 nucleotides are TGTGCCAGCACCGGCGGGGGGGCCCGGTATGAGCAGTTCTTC. Full variable domain (rest looked up from reference TRBV7-2 and TRBJ2-1): GAGVSQSPSNKVTEKGKDVELRCDPISGHTALYWYRQSLGQGLEFLIYFQGNSAPDKSGLPSDRFSAERTGGSVSTLTIQRTQQEDSAVYLCASTGGGARYEQFFGPGTRLTVL.

This clonotype came up a few times. This chain connects TRBV4-1 to TRBJ2-5; D is perhaps TRBD1 or TRBD2 (5 bases each). Germline CDR1 is MGHRA and CDR2 is YSYEKL. This CDR3 is built from 13 residues. V shed 3 bases and J shed 3 bases, with 8 bases lying between them. The CDR3 loop is CASSHGAEETQYF. The CDR3 DNA is TGCGCCAGCAGCCACGGGGCAGAAGAGACCCAGTACTTC.

This clonotype occurred many times. The chain has TRBV5-1 and TRBJ1-2; TRBD1 matches 8 bases. Trimming cost V 0 bases and J 2 bases; bases outside gene matches: 0. The CDR3 runs to 14 residues. Germline CDR1 is SGHRS and CDR2 is YFSETQ. CDR3 protein: CASSLGTGNYGYTF. In DNA, the CDR3 is TGCGCCAGCAGCTTGGGGACAGGGAACTATGGCTACACCTTC. Complete variable domain (other parts from reference TRBV5-1 and TRBJ1-2): KAGVTQTPRYLIKTRGQQVTLSCSPISGHRSVSWYQQTPGQGLQFLFEYFSETQRNKGNFPGRFSGRQFSNSRSEMNVSTLELGDSALYLCASSLGTGNYGYTFGSGTRLTVV.

This clonotype has ten or more counts. This sequence joins TRBV29-1 and TRBJ2-5; 10 bases match TRBD2. From germline, CDR1 is SQVTM and CDR2 ANQGSEA. This CDR3 has 12 amino acids. The junction had 0 bases not matched to a gene; V was cut back by 3 bases and J by 5 bases. Here the CDR3 DNA reads TGCAGCGTTGAGGGACTAGCGGAGACCCAGTACTTC. Protein product: CSVEGLAETQYF.

The V and J genes are TRBV5-1 and TRBJ2-3; perhaps TRBD1 as D (6 bases). The CDR3 has 15 amino acids. Germline values: CDR1 SGHRS, CDR2 YFSETQ. Trimming removed 4 bases at V and 4 bases at J, with 16 bases between. CDR3 nucleotide sequence: TGCGCCAGCAGCACCGGGACAACCCGCTCAGATACGCAGTATTTT. It codes for CASSTGTTRSDTQYF.

This chain connects TRBV20-1 to TRBJ2-1; D call uncertain. Germline CDR1 DFQATT, CDR2 SNEGSKA (reference sequence). This CDR3 region has 15 residues. V was shortened by 4 bases and J by 0 bases, with 13 bases between the two germline ends. The CDR3 coding sequence is TGCAGTGCTAATAAGGCCGGAAGCTCCTACAATGAGCAGTTCTTC. Translating gives CSANKAGSSYNEQFF.

The gene calls are TRBV12-3 or TRBV12-4 and TRBJ1-2; perhaps TRBD1 as D (5 bases). V was shortened by 3 bases and J by 6 bases, with 17 bases between the two germline ends. The CDR3 contains 15 residues. CDR3 in amino acids: CASSLGYGGVDGYTF. As DNA, the CDR3 is TGTGCCAGCAGTTTGGGTTATGGAGGGGTGGATGGCTACACCTTC.

This clonotype was recorded at least ten times. The V gene is TRBV20-1, the J gene TRBJ2-1; D not certain. Germline CDR1 is DFQATT and CDR2 is SNEGSKA (reference sequence). The CDR3 contains 10 residues. V shed 5 bases and J shed 7 bases, with 6 bases lying between them. The CDR3 nucleotides are TGCAGTGCTTATAGAAATGAGCAGTTCTTC. As protein: CSAYRNEQFF.

This clonotype was observed at least ten times. V gene TRBV20-1 combines with J gene TRBJ2-3; 7 nucleotides agree with TRBD2. Germline loops: CDR1 DFQATT, CDR2 SNEGSKA (reference sequence). The CDR3 loop spans 11 amino acids. V gave up 6 bases and J gave up 6 bases; unmatched junction bases: 3. CDR3 amino acids: CSAKLADTQYF. CDR3 coding DNA: TGCAGTGCCAAACTAGCGGATACGCAGTATTTT.

Concerning this clonotype: This clone may be a read error of a much larger clone one base away. J is TRBJ2-5 and V is TRBV20-1, with 9 nucleotides matching TRBD2. The CDR3 extends over 14 amino acids. CDR1 is DFQATT, CDR2 SNEGSKA, per germline (reference sequence). CDR3 residues: CSATTSGFQETQDF. CDR3 nucleotides: TGCAGTGCCACGACTAGCGGCTTCCAAGAGACCCAGGACTTC.

This clonotype was picked up a small number of times. J is TRBJ1-1 and V is TRBV12-3 or TRBV12-4; D call uncertain. V gave up 3 bases and J gave up 1 base, with 6 bases separating them. The CDR3 runs 13 residues. The CDR3 region is CASSFVPNTEAFF. In nucleotides, the CDR3 is TGTGCCAGCAGTTTTGTTCCGAACACTGAAGCTTTCTTT.

The J gene is TRBJ1-1, the V gene TRBV20-1; no definite D call. The germline V and J ends were trimmed by 5 bases and 4 bases, with 14 bases remaining between them. The CDR3 is 13 amino acids. The germline V gene has CDR1 DFQATT and CDR2 SNEGSKA (reference sequence). The CDR3 bases are TGCAGTGCTTTAGAGGGCGTCGGCACTGAAGCTTTCTTT. It encodes CSALEGVGTEAFF.

This clonotype was recorded at least ten times. The chain is built from TRBV7-3 and TRBJ1-1; D is unresolved. The CDR3 consists of 13 residues. V was shortened by 4 bases and J by 0 bases, with 6 bases between the two germline ends. Germline CDR1 and CDR2: SGHTA and FQGTGA. This CDR3 reads CASSSMLNTEAFF. Here the CDR3 DNA reads TGTGCCAGCAGCTCCATGTTGAACACTGAAGCTTTCTTT.

The chain links TRBV5-1 to TRBJ2-1, with 9 bases that match TRBD2. Germline V gene data show CDR1 as SGHRS and CDR2 as YFSETQ. This CDR3 comprises 16 residues. J lost 8 bases, V lost 0 bases, and 9 bases had no gene match. This CDR3 is CASSLARTSVEDEQFF. The CDR3 nucleotides read TGCGCCAGCAGCTTGGCCCGGACTAGCGTCGAGGATGAGCAGTTCTTC.